Below are 30 T cell receptor beta chains sequenced from a single sample in a study of blood T cells in healthy people across ages. With a J-beta primer mix and a sample-barcoded 5' primer, a second PCR ran about 7 to 11 cycles. TCRdb reprocessed the 5' RACE reads via MiXCR and lists one record per CDR3 protein. The table has just under 550,000 distinct CDR3 sequences, about 24% seen once. This same sample was also part of a study on T cells of mothers and their children.

Sequencing was done on a sample of blood. The receptors derive from a boy younger than 18 in good health.

The chain uses TRBV11-1 and TRBJ2-3; a possible D gene is TRBD2 (6 bases). CDR3 length equals 15 residues. CDR1 is SGHAT and CDR2 is FQDESV in the germline V gene (reference sequence). Trimming stripped 0 bases from V and 4 bases from J, with 11 bases between. CDR3 amino acids: CASSLAGGSPDTQYF. In DNA, the CDR3 is TGTGCCAGCAGCTTAGCGGGAGGATCCCCAGATACGCAGTATTTT.

The chain uses TRBV20-1 and TRBJ2-5; a possible D gene is TRBD1 (6 bases). CDR1 and CDR2 from the germline V gene are DFQATT and SNEGSKA (reference sequence). The CDR3 extends over 15 amino acids. The V and J ends lost 0 bases and 1 base respectively, with 12 bases between them. CDR3 sequence (DNA): TGCAGTGCTAGAGAGGGGGCGGCTTTCCAAGAGACCCAGTACTTC. This sequence encodes CSAREGAAFQETQYF.

The chain employs TRBV20-1 and TRBJ1-6, with no clear D. Trimming pared 0 bases from V and 5 bases from J, leaving 14 bases between. Per the germline V gene, CDR1 is DFQATT and CDR2 is SNEGSKA (reference sequence). CDR3 size: 16 residues. The CDR3 reads CSARDRGGNNNSPLHF. DNA for the CDR3: TGCAGTGCTAGAGATCGGGGAGGGAATAATAATTCACCCCTCCACTTT.

This chain joins TRBV28 and TRBJ2-5; D call uncertain. The J call may not be correct, given that the DNA end is closer to TRBJ2-7. Germline V lookup: CDR1 MDHEN, CDR2 SYDVKM. The CDR3 spans 13 residues. The CDR3 DNA reads as TGTGCCAGCAGGGAAGGGTCTCCCTACGAGCAGTACTTC. This gives the protein CASREGSPYEQYF.

The chain combines TRBV2 with TRBJ2-5, with unresolved D. The germline gives CDR1 SNHLY, CDR2 FYNNEI. The CDR3 is 17 residues long. Trimming left V 3 bases short and J 2 bases short, with 19 bases between. The CDR3 here is CASSERPTRRAQETQYF. The CDR3 DNA sequence: TGTGCCAGCAGTGAGAGGCCTACTCGAAGGGCACAAGAGACCCAGTACTTC.

This clonotype was found once. This rearrangement joins TRBV20-1 to TRBJ2-7; D perhaps matches TRBD1 (5 bases). V lost 5 bases and J lost 3, with 14 bases in between. CDR1 is DFQATT, CDR2 SNEGSKA, per germline (reference sequence). CDR3 length equals 13 residues. The CDR3 sequence is CSAPRQGVYEQYF. In DNA, the CDR3 is TGCAGTGCTCCACGCCAGGGCGTCTACGAGCAGTACTTC.

In this sample, this clonotype turned up a few times. V is TRBV3-1 and J is TRBJ2-5; D call uncertain. V gave up 0 bases and J gave up 2 bases, with 10 bases separating them. CDR1 LGHDT and CDR2 YNNKEL come from the germline V gene (reference sequence). The CDR3 runs to 15 residues. The CDR3 spells CASSQETDPQETQYF. The CDR3 nucleotides read TGTGCCAGCAGCCAAGAAACGGATCCTCAAGAGACCCAGTACTTC.

The rearrangement joins TRBV4-3 to TRBJ1-1; D remains ambiguous. Trimming removed 0 bases at V and 1 base at J, with 12 bases between. From germline, CDR1 is LGHNA and CDR2 YSLEER. CDR3 size: 16 residues. The CDR3 bases are TGCGCCAGCAGCCAAGATGCGTTAGGTGGGAACACTGAAGCTTTCTTT. Translating gives CASSQDALGGNTEAFF.

This chain links TRBV24-1 with TRBJ2-1; D is perhaps TRBD1 or TRBD2 (5 bases each). With 3 bases removed from V and 0 bases from J, the gap between germline ends came to 14 bases. Germline CDR1 and CDR2: KGHDR and SFDVKD. The CDR3 is 17 residues long. The DNA for the CDR3 is TGTGCCACCAGTGATGCTGGGGGTCTGCGCTCCTACAATGAGCAGTTCTTC. Amino acid sequence: CATSDAGGLRSYNEQFF.

This clonotype came up once. The rearrangement uses TRBV4-3 and TRBJ2-2; 7 nucleotides agree with TRBD2. Germline loops: CDR1 LGHNA, CDR2 YSLEER. After removal of 4 bases from V and 3 bases from J, the junction contained 8 bases not matched to a gene. The CDR3 is made up of 16 amino acids. CDR3 in amino acids: CASSPGGRAHTGELFF. CDR3 in DNA: TGCGCCAGCAGCCCCGGGGGGAGGGCCCACACCGGGGAGCTGTTTTTT.

This clonotype was recorded a few times. The chain has TRBV11-3 and TRBJ2-1; D possibly corresponds to TRBD2 (5 bases). The CDR3 is 17 residues long. Trimming removed 0 bases at V and 0 bases at J, with 12 bases between. The V gene's germline CDR1 is SGHNT and CDR2 YENEEA. CDR3 in DNA: TGTGCCAGCAGCTTAGAGCTCCGGGGTAGCTCCTACAATGAGCAGTTCTTC. It translates to CASSLELRGSSYNEQFF.

The gene calls are TRBV9 and TRBJ1-1; possibly TRBD1 for D (6 bases). The V end was cut by 4 bases, the J end by 2 bases, with 15 bases between. The CDR3 sequence is 15 residues long. The germline V gene has CDR1 SGDLS and CDR2 YYNGEE. The CDR3 loop is CASSKSGEGNTEAFF. The CDR3 DNA is TGTGCCAGCAGCAAGTCAGGGGAAGGTAACACTGAAGCTTTCTTT. Together with reference TRBV9 and TRBJ1-1, the CDR3 gives the full variable domain: DSGVTQTPKHLITATGQRVTLRCSPRSGDLSVYWYQQSLDQGLQFLIQYYNGEERAKGNILERFSAQQFPDLHSELNLSSLELGDSALYFCASSKSGEGNTEAFFGQGTRLTVV.

This clonotype came up a few times. The rearrangement uses TRBV6-1 and TRBJ1-4; the D gene is possibly TRBD1 (5 bases). Germline loops: CDR1 MNHNS, CDR2 SASEGT. Deletions cut 5 bases from V and 0 bases from J, with 13 bases between. This CDR3 has 16 amino acids. The CDR3 nucleotides are TGTGCCAGCAGTCCAGGGACGGCTGCAACTAATGAAAAACTGTTTTTT. It translates to CASSPGTAATNEKLFF.

The table lists this clonotype with many counts. The chain combines TRBV6-4 with TRBJ2-3; TRBD2 matches at 10 bases. Germline V CDR1 and CDR2: MRHNA, SNTAGT. The V and J ends lost 6 bases and 1 base, in that order; junction bases with no gene match: 4. The CDR3 has 15 amino acids. CDR3 in amino acids: CASSSGTSGTDTQYF. DNA of the CDR3: TGTGCCAGCAGCTCCGGGACTAGCGGCACAGATACGCAGTATTTT.

There are a few counts of this clonotype. This chain links TRBV20-1 with TRBJ2-5, with 8 positions matching TRBD2. The CDR3 loop spans 15 amino acids. V lost 0 bases to trimming and J lost 4 bases; unmatched junction nucleotides: 7. Germline assignment: CDR1 DFQATT and CDR2 SNEGSKA (reference sequence). The CDR3 sequence is CSARDAPGGRETQYF. The CDR3 bases are TGCAGTGCTAGAGATGCACCGGGAGGGAGAGAGACCCAGTACTTC.

This clonotype was seen a few times. V gene TRBV5-6 combines with J gene TRBJ2-7; tentatively, D is TRBD2 (6 bases). The CDR3 covers 15 residues. V lost 0 bases, J lost 0 bases, and 10 bases lay in between. Germline loops: CDR1 SGHDT, CDR2 YYEEEE. The CDR3 nucleotides read TGTGCCAGCAGCTTGGCGACTAGGAGCTCCTACGAGCAGTACTTC. Translating gives CASSLATRSSYEQYF. The full variable domain, its missing parts supplied by reference TRBV5-6 and TRBJ2-7, is DAGVTQSPTHLIKTRGQQVTLRCSPKSGHDTVSWYQQALGQGPQFIFQYYEEEERQRGNFPDRFSGHQFPNYSSELNVNALLLGDSALYLCASSLATRSSYEQYFGPGTRLTVT.

This clonotype was observed a handful of times. This chain links TRBV27 with TRBJ2-5, with 7 bases lining up with TRBD1. The germline V gene has CDR1 MNHEY and CDR2 SMNVEV (reference sequence). The V and J ends lost 5 bases and 3 bases, in that order; junction bases with no gene match: 6. CDR3 length: 14 residues. CDR3 sequence: CASSLGTEKETQYF. The CDR3 bases are TGTGCCAGCAGTCTCGGGACAGAGAAAGAGACCCAGTACTTC.

The table lists this clonotype with a few counts. The chain is built from TRBV4-3 and TRBJ2-5; 8 bases line up with TRBD1. J gave up 5 bases and V 1 base, and 9 bases lay outside the gene matches. CDR1 is LGHNA and CDR2 is YSLEER in the germline V gene. This CDR3 contains 16 residues. CDR3 nucleotide sequence: TGCGCCAGCAGCCAAGCAGGGGACAGGAACGGGGAGACCCAGTACTTC. It translates to CASSQAGDRNGETQYF.

The rearrangement links TRBV20-1 to TRBJ2-5; 10 bases fit TRBD2. The CDR3 covers 17 residues. The germline V gene encodes CDR1 DFQATT and CDR2 SNEGSKA (reference sequence). V shed 0 bases, J shed 0 bases, and the junction held 7 bases outside the gene matches. DNA of the CDR3: TGCAGTGCTAGAGAGGAACTAGCGGGAATAAACCAAGAGACCCAGTACTTC. This gives the protein CSAREELAGINQETQYF.

This rearrangement joins TRBV5-5 to TRBJ2-7; D gene unclear. Per the germline V gene, CDR1 is SGHKS and CDR2 is YYEKEE (reference sequence). Trimming cost V 0 bases and J 4 bases, with 11 bases left between them. This CDR3 has 14 residues. The CDR3 coding sequence is TGTGCCAGCAGCTTGGATCTAGGCAGATACGAGCAGTACTTC. Its translation: CASSLDLGRYEQYF.

The V and J genes are TRBV20-1 and TRBJ2-7; D not certain. Germline lookup yields CDR1 DFQATT and CDR2 SNEGSKA (reference sequence). This CDR3 contains 13 residues. The germline V and J ends were trimmed by 3 bases and 2 bases, with 11 bases remaining between them. CDR3 nucleotides: TGCAGTGCTAGGCCACCCGGCACCTACGAGCAGTACTTC. The encoded protein is CSARPPGTYEQYF.

The V and J genes are TRBV4-3 and TRBJ2-5, with D tentatively TRBD1 (6 bases). The J call may be mistaken, given a closer DNA end match to TRBJ2-7. Germline V gene lookup returns CDR1 LGHNA and CDR2 YSLEER. The CDR3 extends over 14 amino acids. This CDR3 is CASSPDRTVYEQYF. CDR3 sequence (DNA): TGCGCCAGCAGCCCCGACCGGACAGTTTACGAGCAGTACTTC.

V gene TRBV28 combines with J gene TRBJ2-3; 11 bases map to TRBD2. The CDR3 is made up of 18 amino acids. Germline-derived CDR1 and CDR2 are MDHEN and SYDVKM. Losses at the gene ends were 2 bases for V and 2 bases for J; bases not matched to a gene: 9. Here the CDR3 reads CASSLTGTSGLLTDTQYF. The CDR3 DNA reads as TGTGCCAGCAGTTTAACCGGGACTAGCGGATTGCTCACAGATACGCAGTATTTT.

The chain employs TRBV30 and TRBJ1-1; D is ambiguous. This CDR3 has 12 amino acids. Germline CDR1 is GTSNPN and CDR2 is SVGIG (reference sequence). Trimming pared 2 bases from V and 1 base from J, leaving 5 bases between. CDR3 amino acids: CAWSIENTEAFF. The CDR3 region has the DNA TGTGCCTGGAGTATCGAGAACACTGAAGCTTTCTTT.

The J gene is TRBJ2-3, the V gene TRBV5-6, with 9 bases that match TRBD2. CDR1 SGHDT and CDR2 YYEEEE come from the germline V gene. The CDR3 consists of 16 residues. V trimming: 2 bases; J trimming: 5 bases; junction bases outside the gene matches: 9. The CDR3 is CASSFAGGGAGDTQYF. The CDR3, as DNA: TGTGCCAGCAGCTTCGCAGGCGGGGGGGCCGGAGATACGCAGTATTTT.

V gene TRBV19 combines with J gene TRBJ2-7, with D perhaps TRBD1 (6 bases). Between the trimmed V and J ends, which lost 5 bases and 5 bases, there was a span of 13 bases. The CDR3 consists of 13 residues. Germline CDR1 LNHDA, CDR2 SQIVND (reference sequence). The CDR3 DNA reads TGTGCCAGTAGTCCACAGGGTTCCAACGAGCAGTACTTC. Protein: CASSPQGSNEQYF.

In this sample, this clonotype turned up once. The chain joins TRBV7-6 to TRBJ1-1, with TRBD1 as a possible D gene (5 bases). From germline, CDR1 is SGHVS and CDR2 FNYEAQ. CDR3 length equals 15 residues. V was trimmed by 5 bases and J by 1 base, leaving 14 bases between them. CDR3 in amino acids: CASSPDWTPNTEAFF. CDR3 bases: TGTGCCAGCAGCCCCGATTGGACACCGAACACTGAAGCTTTCTTT. The whole variable domain, remainder taken from reference TRBV7-6 and TRBJ1-1, is GAGVSQSPRYKVTKRGQDVALRCDPISGHVSLYWYRQALGQGPEFLTYFNYEAQQDKSGLPNDRFSAERPEGSISTLTIQRTEQRDSAMYRCASSPDWTPNTEAFFGQGTRLTVV.

The V call is TRBV6-5, the J call TRBJ1-6, with a weak D call TRBD1 (6 bases). The CDR3 covers 15 residues. Germline loops: CDR1 MNHEY, CDR2 SVGAGI. Trimming removed 3 bases from V and 10 bases from J, with 16 bases in between. The CDR3 is CASSYSADQGSPLHF. The CDR3 DNA reads TGTGCCAGCAGTTATTCGGCGGATCAGGGGTCACCCCTCCACTTT.

This chain uses TRBV28 with TRBJ1-5, with D tentatively TRBD1 (6 bases). From germline, CDR1 is MDHEN and CDR2 SYDVKM. V lost 3 bases and J 5 bases, leaving 11 bases between the germline ends. This CDR3 contains 14 residues. In nucleotides, the CDR3 is TGTGCCAGCAGTTTGGTACAGGGACATCAGCCCCAGCATTTT. It is translated as CASSLVQGHQPQHF.

The chain links TRBV10-3 to TRBJ2-3, with a tentative D call TRBD1 (5 bases). The ends were cut back, 2 bases at V and 3 bases at J, with 12 bases in the middle. Germline V gives CDR1 ENHRY, CDR2 SYGVKD. This CDR3 has 15 amino acids. CDR3 loop: CAISESAGMTDTQYF. As DNA, the CDR3 is TGTGCCATCAGTGAGAGTGCAGGGATGACAGATACGCAGTATTTT.